This T cell receptor beta chain was retrieved from a study of shared clonotypes between healthy human individuals. The table came from immunoSEQ multiplex PCR; TCRdb's copy has only in-frame clones and leaves some out. The table has a few million clones, more than 90% seen once. The germline V gene encodes CDR1 SGHNT and CDR2 YYREEE (reference sequence). The junction had 9 bases not matched to a gene; V was cut back by 5 bases and J by 3 bases. This CDR3 comprises 15 residues. The receptor's source is a man between 18 and 35 years old in good health. The sequenced sample was naive CD4+ T cells sorted from blood. Subset in this sample: CD45RA+ positively selected. The chain employs TRBV5-4 and TRBJ2-7, with 9 bases aligning to TRBD1. This CDR3 reads CASSSNRDRVYEQYF. Here the CDR3 DNA reads TGTGCCAGCAGTTCAAACCGGGACAGGGTCTACGAGCAGTACTTC.